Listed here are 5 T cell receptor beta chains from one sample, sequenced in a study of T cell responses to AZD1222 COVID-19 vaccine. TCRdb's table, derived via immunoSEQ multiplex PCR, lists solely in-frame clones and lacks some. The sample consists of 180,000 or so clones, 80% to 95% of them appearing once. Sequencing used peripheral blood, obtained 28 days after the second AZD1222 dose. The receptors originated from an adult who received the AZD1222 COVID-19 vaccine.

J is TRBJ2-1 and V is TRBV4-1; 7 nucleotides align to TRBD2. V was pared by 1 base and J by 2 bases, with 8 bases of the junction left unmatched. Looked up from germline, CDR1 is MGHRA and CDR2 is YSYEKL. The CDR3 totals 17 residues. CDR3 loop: CASSQVATSSPYNEQFF. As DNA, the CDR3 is TGCGCCAGCAGCCAAGTCGCGACTAGCAGTCCCTACAATGAGCAGTTCTTC.

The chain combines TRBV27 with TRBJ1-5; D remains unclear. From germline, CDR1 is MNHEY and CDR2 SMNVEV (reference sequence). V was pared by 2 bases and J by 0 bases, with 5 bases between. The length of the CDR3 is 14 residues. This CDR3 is CASSLEGSNQPQHF. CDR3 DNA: TGTGCCAGCAGTTTAGAGGGTAGCAATCAGCCCCAGCATTTT.

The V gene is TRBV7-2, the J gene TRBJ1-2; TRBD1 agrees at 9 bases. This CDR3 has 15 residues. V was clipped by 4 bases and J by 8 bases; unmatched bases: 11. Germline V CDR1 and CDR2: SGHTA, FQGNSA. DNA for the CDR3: TGTGCCAGCAGCTGGCCGGGACAGGGAACGGGAGGCTACACCTTC. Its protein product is CASSWPGQGTGGYTF.

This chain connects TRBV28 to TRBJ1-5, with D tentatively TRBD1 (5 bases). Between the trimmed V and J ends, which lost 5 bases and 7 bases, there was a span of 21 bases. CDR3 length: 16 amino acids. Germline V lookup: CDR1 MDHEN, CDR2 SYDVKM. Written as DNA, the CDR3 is TGTGCCAGCAGTCCCTCCGGGAGCAGGGCCACGCAGCCCCAGCATTTT. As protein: CASSPSGSRATQPQHF.

The CDR3 DNA reads as TGTGCCAGCAGTAAAACAGGGATAGGCGGGGAGCTGTTTTTT. The encoded protein is CASSKTGIGGELFF. The gene calls are TRBV6-2 or TRBV6-3 and TRBJ2-2; possibly TRBD1 for D (6 bases). Trimming removed 5 bases from V and 7 bases from J, with 14 bases in between. CDR3 length equals 14 residues. In germline, CDR1 is MNHEY, CDR2 SVGEGT.